The clone carrying this T cell receptor (beta chain) has only one observation. This sample also contains other DNA sequences that code for the same CDR3. Repertoires were generated with immunoSEQ multiplex PCR, while TCRdb's copy carries only in-frame clones and drops some. This table has a few hundred thousand clones, 65% to 85% appearing once. Germline CDR1 is LGHDT and CDR2 is YNNKEL (reference sequence). The CDR3 has 12 amino acids. Between the trimmed V and J ends, which lost 4 bases and 6 bases, there was a span of 9 bases. This entry is derived from a study of blood T cell repertoires in COVID-19. About the study: Nucleic acid was either cDNA or gDNA, and it came from T cells, B-cell-depleted T cells, or PBMCs.

The chain has TRBV3-1 (or the pseudogene TRBV3-2) and TRBJ1-2; D remains unclear. The receptor's source is an elderly woman with acute or convalescent COVID-19. Source material: peripheral blood. CDR3 protein: CASSPGGNGYTF. The CDR3 DNA is TGTGCCAGCAGCCCGGGAGGGAATGGCTACACCTTC.